This TCR beta chain was retrieved from a study of blood T cell repertoires in COVID-19. As for the study in general: From the United States, Italy and Spain came samples of acute and convalescent COVID-19. In each case, the material was cDNA or gDNA derived from T cells, B-cell-depleted T cells, or PBMCs.

As processed by the authors: Researchers report that nucleated cell counts were estimated from reference gene primer amplification. The table came from immunoSEQ multiplex PCR; TCRdb's copy has only in-frame clones and leaves some out. The V and J calls and clone size are taken from that table; D and trimming were inferred from the DNA. The sample consists of approximately 170,000 clones, roughly four fifths of them appearing once. V lost 2 bases and J lost 5, with 12 bases in between. Per germline, CDR1 MNHEY and CDR2 SVGAGI. CDR3 length: 14 residues. The sample taken for sequencing was peripheral blood. The chain joins TRBV6-5 to TRBJ1-1; D is possibly TRBD1 (6 bases). The receptor's source is a man aged 40-55 years who had recovered from COVID-19. The CDR3: CASSYVGAQTEAFF. The CDR3 DNA reads TGTGCCAGCAGTTACGTGGGGGCGCAGACTGAAGCTTTCTTT.